A selection of T cell receptor beta chains follows, all from one sample in a study of untreated major depressive disorder. Generated by immunoSEQ multiplex PCR, the TCRdb table keeps only in-frame clones and is missing some. The sample records approximately 20,000 clones, over 65% being singletons. Sequencing used CD4+ T cells from PBMCs. Source of these receptors: a woman aged 30 to 39 in good health. Both conserved end residues are part of each CDR3. The order of the fields is CDR3 protein, CDR3 DNA, D gene, V gene, clone size, J gene. A D gene is named only where the DNA matches it firmly. Size is stated for part of the rows, as once, few or many counts, or as a class when the clone is expanded.

CASSLAVGLAVAHEQYF | TGTGCCAGCAGCTTAGCGGTAGGGCTAGCGGTCGCCCACGAGCAGTACTTC | TRBD2 | TRBV7-8 | NA | TRBJ2-7
CASSSPGGPKNIQYF | TGTGCCAGCAGTTCCCCTGGTGGGCCCAAAAACATTCAGTACTTC | NA | TRBV28 | few | TRBJ2-4
CASSQGPSRRLYEQYF | TGCGCCAGCAGCCAAGGCCCGTCCAGACGGTTGTACGAGCAGTACTTC | NA | TRBV4-1 | NA | TRBJ2-7
CSGDSPQETQYF | TGCAGCGGGGACAGTCCACAAGAGACCCAGTACTTC | TRBD1 | TRBV29-1 | NA | TRBJ2-5
CASSPGQGGFAYNSPLHF | TGTGCCAGCAGTCCTGGACAGGGGGGGTTCGCCTATAATTCACCCCTCCACTTT | TRBD1 | TRBV7-9 | NA | TRBJ1-6
CASSFGITYEQYF | TGTGCCAGCAGCTTCGGGATCACCTACGAGCAGTACTTC | NA | TRBV7-2 | NA | TRBJ2-7
CASSYSERIYGYTF | TGTGCCAGCAGTTACTCTGAGAGGATCTATGGCTACACCTTC | NA | TRBV6-5 | NA | TRBJ1-2
CASSEGTREKLFF | TGTGCCAGCAGTGAAGGGACGCGGGAAAAACTGTTTTTT | NA | TRBV6-1 | NA | TRBJ1-4
CASSFGREETQYF | TGTGCCAGCAGCTTCGGCAGGGAGGAGACCCAGTACTTC | NA | TRBV5-6 | NA | TRBJ2-5
CATAGAGGTETQYF | TGTGCCACGGCCGGGGCAGGGGGGACCGAGACCCAGTACTTC | NA | TRBV28 | NA | TRBJ2-5
CASSPMQGGYEQYF | TGTGCCAGCTCACCAATGCAGGGTGGGTACGAGCAGTACTTC | NA | TRBV18 | few | TRBJ2-7
CASSRRGGSYEQYF | TGTGCCAGCAGTCGGAGGGGGGGGTCCTACGAGCAGTACTTC | NA | TRBV28 | NA | TRBJ2-7
CASSLRQGVWNEQFF | TGTGCCAGCAGCCTAAGACAGGGGGTATGGAATGAGCAGTTCTTC | TRBD1 | TRBV7-2 | NA | TRBJ2-1
CASRDRVGYGYTF | TGTGCCAGCAGGGACAGGGTTGGGTATGGCTACACCTTC | TRBD1 | TRBV27 | few | TRBJ1-2
CASSYTTLPTDTQYF | TGTGCCAGCAGCTATACGACTCTCCCCACAGATACGCAGTATTTT | NA | TRBV2 | NA | TRBJ2-3
CASSPSTGGVLNTEAFF | TGTGCCAGCTCACCTTCCACAGGGGGGGTCCTGAACACTGAAGCTTTCTTT | TRBD1 | TRBV18 | NA | TRBJ1-1
CASSPQLVNTGELFF | TGTGCCAGCAGCCCACAGCTAGTGAACACCGGGGAGCTGTTTTTT | NA | TRBV7-2 | NA | TRBJ2-2
CASSFGVEQYF | TGCGCCAGCAGCTTCGGGGTCGAGCAGTACTTC | NA | TRBV5-1 | NA | TRBJ2-7
CSVAIWVAKNIQYF | TGCAGCGTCGCCATTTGGGTAGCCAAAAACATTCAGTACTTC | NA | TRBV29-1 | NA | TRBJ2-4
CASNEHPRGRQPQHF | TGTGCCAGCAACGAACACCCCAGGGGGCGTCAGCCCCAGCATTTT | TRBD1 | TRBV6-1 | few | TRBJ1-5
CASSFSRGLDTQYF | TGCGCCAGCAGTTTTTCCAGGGGTTTAGATACGCAGTATTTT | NA | TRBV5-1 | NA | TRBJ2-3
CASSFNRGSPWAYNEQFF | TGTGCCAGCAGCTTTAACCGGGGTTCTCCCTGGGCCTACAATGAGCAGTTCTTC | NA | TRBV28 | NA | TRBJ2-1
CASSDLWDSPYEQYF | TGTGCCAGCAGTGATCTTTGGGACTCCCCCTACGAGCAGTACTTC | NA | TRBV6-4 | NA | TRBJ2-7
CASSLRGGDSSGNTIYF | TGTGCCAGCAGTTTGAGGGGGGGGGACAGCTCTGGAAACACCATATATTTT | TRBD1 | TRBV27 | once | TRBJ1-3
CASGPDTETQYF | TGTGCTAGTGGCCCGGACACAGAGACCCAGTACTTC | NA | TRBV12-5 | NA | TRBJ2-5
CASSWGGTATDTQYF | TGTGCCAGCAGCTGGGGGGGGACCGCCACAGATACGCAGTATTTT | TRBD2 | TRBV5-4 | NA | TRBJ2-3
CASSRGGTDYEQYF | TGTGCCAGCAGCCGAGGCGGGACAGACTACGAGCAGTACTTC | NA | TRBV6-1 | NA | TRBJ2-7
CASSLEPGMNTEAFF | TGTGCCAGCAGCTTAGAGCCGGGGATGAACACTGAAGCTTTCTTT | NA | TRBV11-2 | NA | TRBJ1-1
CASRSQGAGQPQHF | TGTGCCAGCCGTTCACAGGGGGCTGGACAGCCCCAGCATTTT | TRBD1 | TRBV19 | once | TRBJ1-5
CASSLSTVRGNEQFF | TGTGCCAGCAGTTTATCGACGGTGAGGGGAAATGAGCAGTTCTTC | NA | TRBV27 | NA | TRBJ2-1
CASSPDRGQDEAFF | TGTGCCAGCAGCCCCGACAGGGGGCAAGATGAAGCTTTCTTT | TRBD1 | TRBV13 | NA | TRBJ1-1
CASSLGGASDSYEQYF | TGTGCCAGCAGCTTAGGGGGAGCTAGCGACTCCTACGAGCAGTACTTC | NA | TRBV13 | once | TRBJ2-7
CASSSSGRYTDTQYF | TGTGCCAGCAGCTCGTCTGGACGGTACACAGATACGCAGTATTTT | NA | TRBV9 | NA | TRBJ2-3
CASSLSTGAEDTQYF | TGCGCCAGCAGCCTATCGACCGGGGCAGAGGATACGCAGTATTTT | NA | TRBV4-1 | NA | TRBJ2-3
CASSARLRGEQYF | TGTGCCAGCAGCGCAAGACTCAGGGGCGAGCAGTACTTC | NA | TRBV5-8 | NA | TRBJ2-7
CASSLVGDWTSGSAGRIF | TGTGCCAGCAGCTTAGTAGGGGATTGGACTAGCGGGAGTGCGGGACGGATCTTC | TRBD2 | TRBV7-2 | NA | TRBJ2-1
CASSLAASGGNEQFF | TGCGCCAGCAGCTTGGCGGCTAGCGGAGGCAATGAGCAGTTCTTC | TRBD2 | TRBV5-1 | NA | TRBJ2-1
CSVVRTSWGYEQYF | TGCAGCGTTGTAAGGACTAGCTGGGGCTACGAGCAGTACTTC | TRBD2 | TRBV29-1 | NA | TRBJ2-7
CASSQAVETASQQYF | TGCGCCAGCAGCCAAGCGGTCGAGACAGCTAGTCAGCAGTACTTC | NA | TRBV4-3 | NA | TRBJ2-7
CASSYIQGAYEQYF | TGTGCCAGCAGCTATATACAGGGGGCTTACGAGCAGTACTTC | TRBD1 | TRBV4-2 | NA | TRBJ2-7
CASSDPSTSGPPWGNEQFF | TGTGCCAGCAGTGACCCCTCAACTAGCGGTCCACCCTGGGGGAATGAGCAGTTCTTC | TRBD2 | TRBV6-4 | NA | TRBJ2-1
CAISESIEAGTNEKLFF | TGTGCCATCAGTGAGTCGATAGAGGCCGGGACTAATGAAAAACTGTTTTTT | NA | TRBV10-3 | NA | TRBJ1-4
CASSLSTSGRGEQFF | TGCGCCAGCAGCTTGTCGACTAGCGGGAGGGGTGAGCAGTTCTTC | TRBD2 | TRBV5-1 | NA | TRBJ2-1
CASSEARGLLNSPLHF | TGTGCCAGCAGTGAAGCTCGGGGGCTCCTTAATTCACCCCTCCACTTT | NA | TRBV6-1 | NA | TRBJ1-6
CATSRGGSDTQYF | TGTGCCACCAGCAGAGGTGGGTCAGATACGCAGTATTTT | NA | TRBV15 | NA | TRBJ2-3
CATSDGPEGSYEQYF | TGTGCCACCAGCGACGGGCCTGAGGGCTCCTACGAGCAGTACTTC | NA | TRBV15 | once | TRBJ2-7
CAPGAGANVLTF | TGTGCCCCGGGGGCCGGGGCCAACGTCCTGACTTTC | NA | TRBV6-4 | NA | TRBJ2-6
CAWSAGRVNTIYF | TGTGCCTGGAGTGCGGGCAGGGTAAACACCATATATTTT | NA | TRBV30 | few | TRBJ1-3
CASAGPGGNSPLHF | TGCGCCAGCGCCGGGCCAGGGGGTAATTCACCCCTCCACTTT | TRBD1 | TRBV4-1 | few | TRBJ1-6
CASSPGKRGRYEQYF | TGTGCCAGCAGTCCCGGGAAGCGGGGGCGATACGAGCAGTACTTC | TRBD2 | TRBV28 | NA | TRBJ2-7
CASSGIPGQGAANGYTF | TGTGCCAGCAGTGGTATACCGGGACAGGGGGCGGCAAATGGCTACACCTTC | TRBD1 | TRBV25-1 | NA | TRBJ1-2
CASSIGAHTGELFF | TGTGCCAGTAGTATCGGGGCCCACACCGGGGAGCTGTTTTTT | NA | TRBV19 | few | TRBJ2-2
CASSLLGQGIAKNIQYF | TGTGCCAGCAGTTTATTGGGTCAGGGAATAGCCAAAAACATTCAGTACTTC | NA | TRBV28 | NA | TRBJ2-4
CAWSDGGFTAETQYF | TGTGCCTGGAGTGACGGTGGCTTCACGGCTGAGACCCAGTACTTC | NA | TRBV30 | once | TRBJ2-5
CASSESGRYGYTF | TGTGCCAGCAGTGAGTCTGGAAGATATGGCTACACCTTC | NA | TRBV6-1 | NA | TRBJ1-2